Described below is a single T cell receptor (beta chain) sequence and its context. This clone counts as medium-sized (0.01 to 0.1%). What antigen it recognizes has not been identified. Base qualities are not at hand, and no much larger clone is one base apart. The ViraFEST assay stimulated PBMC with viral peptide pools and then used TCR sequencing to identify antigen-specific CD4+ T cell clonotypes by expansion. After around 10 days of culture, CD4+ T cells were isolated with the EasySep CD4+ T cell isolation kit. Two doses of either the BNT162b2 or the mRNA-1273 mRNA SARS-CoV-2 vaccine were administered to participants. The absence of prior SARS-CoV-2 infection in healthy vaccine recipients was confirmed by negative nucleocapsid antibodies before and after vaccination. Around 2.1 million PBMC per well were cultured with about 9 ug/ml peptides in IMDM containing approximately 4.7% human AB serum, roughly 9.5 IU/ml IL-2 and gentamicin. On days 3 and 7, half of the culture medium was replaced with fresh IL-2-containing medium. Unless otherwise noted, each peptide stimulation condition was cultured in triplicate wells. PBMC were separated from whole blood using Ficoll-Paque Plus gradient centrifugation and were then either cryopreserved at -140C or used fresh. The spike proteins of SARS-CoV-2 and of the common cold coronaviruses HCoV-NL63, HCoV-OC43 and HCoV-229E were spanned by overlapping peptide pools. Genomic DNA was extracted from cultured CD4+ T cells with the QIAamp micro DNA kit.

The source of the sample is a study of vaccination effects on CD4 cells after COVID-19 (dated by TCRdb to 2022 to 2024). Describing the broader study: Post-vaccine samples across the study were collected a median of 72 days after the second dose, with a range of 14 to 241. Cultures from other donors in the study were sequenced with the Oncomine TCR Beta short-read assay on an Illumina iSeq 100. A total of approximately 9 COVID-19 convalescent patients and several SARS-CoV-2-naive healthy vaccine recipients were included in the full study. The study compared SARS-CoV-2 spike-specific CD4+ TCR repertoires before and after mRNA vaccination in COVID-19 convalescent patients and infection-naive vaccine recipients.

From the cysteine up to the phenylalanine, the CDR3 has a length of 13 residues. Of all the DNA, just the CDR3 is kept, 39 bases in frame from base 1. Deletion took 3 bases off V and 0 bases off J, with a span of 5 bases between the germline ends. Taken from the germline V gene, the CDR1 and CDR2 loops are MNHNS and SASEGT. General findings and caveats noted by the study authors: Limitations of the study were the small number of convalescent patients and the absence of early post-infection timepoints. At late post-vaccination timepoints, both infection-induced and vaccine-induced clones showed marked clonal contraction, consistent with waning T cell responses. In healthy vaccine recipients, vaccine-induced clones were almost all SARS-CoV-2 mono-reactive, with only 1 of 255 cross-reactive with common cold coronaviruses.

The library was obtained by the immunoSEQ multiplex PCR assay. TCR beta CDR3 sequencing was performed on DNA from the cultured, isolated CD4+ T cells. The study's own analysis went as follows. Non-productive TCR sequences were removed, reads were trimmed to the CDR3 region, and CDR3s of at least 7 amino acids were retained. Antigen-specific clonotypes were identified with the MANAFEST web app by comparing expansion in peptide wells against reference cultures. Positive clones required FDR<0.05 expansion versus reference and all other wells, odds ratio above 5, and frequency above 0.1% in two replicate wells. Cross-reactive clonotypes were defined as significantly expanded in SARS-CoV-2 spike wells and in at least one common cold coronavirus spike condition. CDR3 similarity was assessed by Levenshtein distance using the stringdist R package, and unrooted trees were constructed with ape in R 3.6.1. TCRdb holds this immuneACCESS table with in-frame rearrangements only. Some clones are missing; in checked studies, unresolved V genes explain under half, and the rest has no known cause. The D gene and trimming were derived from the DNA, and the V and J assignments and clone size from that table. The sample table contains around 81,000 clones; only one count was recorded for around four fifths of them. About 1.2% of the sample goes to the ten largest clones.

Recombination linked TRBV6-1 to TRBJ1-1; the D gene identity is not certain. This TCR derives from a human donor who received a COVID-19 vaccine. The sequencing used CD4+ T cells from PBMCs cultured with HCoV-OC43 spike peptides, collected after COVID-19 vaccination. The sample's cell subset or site label, in plain terms: HCoV-OC43 spike overlapping peptide pool stimulation. In nucleotides, the sequence is TGTGCCAGCAGTGAGGGCGTGAACACTGAAGCTTTCTTT. This sequence encodes CASSEGVNTEAFF.